This is a list of T cell receptor beta chains from one sample in a study of T cells expressing NK-cell markers. TCRdb processed the 5' RACE reads again and assigns one entry to each CDR3 protein, with no DNA. The table for this sample gives about 550,000 distinct CDR3 sequences. Sequenced input: blood T cells: a sorted CD56 or NKG2C T cell subset, CD4+ or CD8+ T cells, or bulk PBMC T cells (not recorded which). The receptors originated from a man between 18 and 35 years old in good health. Both conserved end residues are part of each CDR3.

J | V | CDR3
TRBJ2-1 | TRBV7-2 | CASTIPGGVPYNEQFF
TRBJ1-1 | TRBV12-3/TRBV12-4 | CASSPVQGATRAFF
TRBJ2-5 | TRBV3-1 | CASSLLGGANQETQYF
TRBJ2-6 | TRBV7-2 | CASSPGPGANVLTF
TRBJ2-7 | TRBV6-2/TRBV6-3 | CASSYRVGRSSYEQYF
TRBJ1-1 | TRBV7-9 | CASGGFTEAFF
TRBJ2-3 | TRBV5-1 | CASSFTTGASTDTQYF
TRBJ2-5 | TRBV5-5 | CASSLVFSGRETQYF
TRBJ1-1 | TRBV12-3/TRBV12-4 | CASRLGSFEAFF
TRBJ2-3 | TRBV7-9 | CATRDGETDTQYF
TRBJ2-2 | TRBV12-3/TRBV12-4 | CASSLSLVGGGELFF
TRBJ2-2 | TRBV5-1 | CASSLVAGSNTGELFF
TRBJ2-7 | TRBV5-1 | CASSSPTSGTREQYF
TRBJ2-5 | TRBV29-1 | CSGLWEAEGTQYF
TRBJ1-1 | TRBV12-3/TRBV12-4 | CASSLGQGTNTEAFF
TRBJ2-2 | TRBV25-1 | CASRPLSTGELFF
TRBJ2-3 | TRBV7-9 | CASSFGLAEFTDTQYF
TRBJ2-3 | TRBV27 | CASALSGPTDTQYF
TRBJ2-1 | TRBV29-1 | CSVAGGRGYNEQFF
TRBJ2-7 | TRBV5-1 | CASSLATRTAPVYEQYF
TRBJ1-5 | TRBV12-5 | CASGLVLGDRGQPQHF
TRBJ2-1 | TRBV29-1 | CSVEGGDSNSYNEQFF
TRBJ2-1 | TRBV29-1 | CSVEDQIGQQFF
TRBJ2-1 | TRBV5-5 | CASSPSGKTYNEQFF
TRBJ2-1 | TRBV5-1 | CASNTGASVGYNEQFF
TRBJ2-2 | TRBV25-1 | CASSEYPDANTGELFF
TRBJ2-2 | TRBV7-8 | CASSLFGTGGTGELFF
TRBJ2-5 | TRBV2 | CASMLRIQETQYF
TRBJ2-2 | TRBV20-1 | CSVPRNAGELFF
TRBJ1-6 | TRBV7-2 | CASSLAGPGTAYNSPLHF
TRBJ1-4 | TRBV4-3 | CASSQGVGGDEKLFF
TRBJ2-5 | TRBV25-1 | CASSELIAGDGETQYF
TRBJ2-2 | TRBV24-1 | CATSDPDREIAGGTGELFF
TRBJ2-1 | TRBV5-4 | CASSPTPTSGSDEQFF
TRBJ2-7 | TRBV6-2/TRBV6-3 | CASTQTSGRISYEQYF
TRBJ2-7 | TRBV20-1 | CSAVGLAGWDEQYF
TRBJ2-1 | TRBV3-1 | CASSLGTGPLVEQFF
TRBJ2-5 | TRBV4-2 | CASSQMTSGTETQYF
TRBJ2-7 | TRBV18 | CASSPPDRTLYEQYF
TRBJ2-3 | TRBV6-1 | CASRDRDQLAWADTQYF
TRBJ2-3 | TRBV4-1 | CASSQDQSSAGPSTDTQYF
TRBJ2-7 | TRBV5-1 | CASSSAMGLAGGHYEQYF
TRBJ2-1 | TRBV29-1 | CSSSAGESNEQFF
TRBJ2-1 | TRBV5-1 | CASSLRAGEQFF
TRBJ2-1 | TRBV6-5 | CASSLQTSGSAVLYNEQFF
TRBJ1-2 | TRBV5-1 | CASSSRGINYGYTF